This T cell receptor beta chain was sequenced for a study of T cell responses to AZD1222 COVID-19 vaccine. Looked up from germline, CDR1 is SGHKS and CDR2 is YYEKEE (reference sequence). The CDR3 has 19 amino acids. Trimming took off 0 bases at V and 0 bases at J, with 22 bases between the two ends. With regard to this clone: Its target is unknown.

Regarding the study as a whole: Seropositive status at baseline applied to only a handful of AZD1222 recipients.

The table came from immunoSEQ multiplex PCR; TCRdb's copy has only in-frame clones and leaves some out. The data show approximately 150,000 clones, with around 93% seen just once and around 1.3% held by the top ten. V usage is TRBV5-5 and J usage is TRBJ2-7; D perhaps matches TRBD1 (5 bases). The origin of this receptor is an adult in good health. Sequences were derived from peripheral blood, sampled on day 0 of AZD1222 vaccination. The CDR3 coding sequence is TGTGCCAGCAGCTTGGCCGGATTGGGCCGGCCAGGGATCTCCTACGAGCAGTACTTC. Translated: CASSLAGLGRPGISYEQYF.